This T cell receptor (beta chain) was sequenced during a study of cytomegalovirus exposure and HLA in healthy donors. General observations from the study: When analyzed later, a missense DCLRE1C variant was found to be linked to TCR beta V- and J-gene trimming.

From germline, CDR1 is MDHEN and CDR2 SYDVKM. J lost 2 bases, V lost 4 bases, and 3 bases had no gene match. The CDR3 has 14 amino acids. The PCR used 60 Vbeta and 13 Jbeta primers. Assay: immunoSEQ multiplex PCR; the TCRdb copy retains only in-frame clones and omits some. The sample shows 55,000 to 75,000 clones, and roughly 4% sits with its ten largest clones. In regard to this clone: No antigen is known for it.

The sample taken for sequencing was PBMCs. The J gene is TRBJ1-2, the V gene TRBV28; TRBD1 matches at 8 bases. The receptor's source is a male donor in good health and CMV-seronegative. The CDR3 sequence: CASSSGQENYGYTF. The CDR3 region has the DNA TGTGCCAGCAGTTCGGGACAGGAAAACTATGGCTACACCTTC.